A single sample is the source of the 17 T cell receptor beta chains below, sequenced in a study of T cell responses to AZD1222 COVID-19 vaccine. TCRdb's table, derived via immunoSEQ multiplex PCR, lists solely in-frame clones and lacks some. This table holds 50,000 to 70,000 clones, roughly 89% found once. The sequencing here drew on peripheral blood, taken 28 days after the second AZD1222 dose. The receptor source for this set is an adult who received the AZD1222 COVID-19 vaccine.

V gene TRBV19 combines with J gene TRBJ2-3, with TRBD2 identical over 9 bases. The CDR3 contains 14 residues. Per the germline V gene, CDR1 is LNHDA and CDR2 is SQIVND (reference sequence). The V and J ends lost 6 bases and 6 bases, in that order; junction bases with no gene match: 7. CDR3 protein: CASSPGLAADTQYF. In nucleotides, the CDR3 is TGTGCCAGTAGCCCGGGACTAGCTGCGGATACGCAGTATTTT.

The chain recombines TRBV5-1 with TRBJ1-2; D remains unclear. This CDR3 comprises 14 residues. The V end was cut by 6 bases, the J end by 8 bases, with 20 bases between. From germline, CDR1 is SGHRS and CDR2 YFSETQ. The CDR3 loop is CASTPLAIGGGYTF. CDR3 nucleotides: TGCGCCAGCACCCCCCTTGCGATAGGAGGAGGCTACACCTTC.

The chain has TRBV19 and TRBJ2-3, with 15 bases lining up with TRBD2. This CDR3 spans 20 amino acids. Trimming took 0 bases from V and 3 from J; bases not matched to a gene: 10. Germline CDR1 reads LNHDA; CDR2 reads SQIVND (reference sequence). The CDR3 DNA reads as TGTGCCAGTAGTATAGATCTATCCGGGACTAGCGGGAGGAAGACAGATACGCAGTATTTT. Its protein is CASSIDLSGTSGRKTDTQYF.

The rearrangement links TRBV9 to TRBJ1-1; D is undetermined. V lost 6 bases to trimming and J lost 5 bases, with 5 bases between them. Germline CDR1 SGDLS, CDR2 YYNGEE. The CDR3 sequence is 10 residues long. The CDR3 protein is CASTSTEAFF. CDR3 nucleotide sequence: TGTGCCAGCACTTCGACTGAAGCTTTCTTT.

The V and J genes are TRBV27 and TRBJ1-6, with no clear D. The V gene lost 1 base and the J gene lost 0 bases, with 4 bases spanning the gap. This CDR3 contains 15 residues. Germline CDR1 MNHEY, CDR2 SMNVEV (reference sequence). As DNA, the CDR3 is TGTGCCAGCAGTTTATTGAGCTCCTATAATTCACCCCTCCACTTT. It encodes CASSLLSSYNSPLHF.

Here the CDR3 reads CASSVGAVYPEAFF. CDR3 DNA sequence: TGTGCCAGCAGCGTAGGTGCAGTTTATCCTGAAGCTTTCTTT. The chain joins TRBV9 to TRBJ1-1, with D unresolved. The germline V and J ends were trimmed by 0 bases and 6 bases, with 12 bases remaining between them. Germline assignment: CDR1 SGDLS and CDR2 YYNGEE. The CDR3 contains 14 residues.

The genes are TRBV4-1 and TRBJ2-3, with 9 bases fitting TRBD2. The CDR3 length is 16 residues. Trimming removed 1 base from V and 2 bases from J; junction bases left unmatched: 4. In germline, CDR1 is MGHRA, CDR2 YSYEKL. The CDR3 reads CASSQASGDFTDTQYF. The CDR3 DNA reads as TGCGCCAGCAGCCAAGCTAGCGGGGACTTCACAGATACGCAGTATTTT.

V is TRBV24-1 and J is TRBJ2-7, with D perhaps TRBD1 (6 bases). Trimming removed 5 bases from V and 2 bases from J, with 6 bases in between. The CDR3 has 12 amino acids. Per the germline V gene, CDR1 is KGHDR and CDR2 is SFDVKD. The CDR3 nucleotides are TGTGCCACCAGTGGGACAGCCTACGAGCAGTACTTC. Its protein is CATSGTAYEQYF.

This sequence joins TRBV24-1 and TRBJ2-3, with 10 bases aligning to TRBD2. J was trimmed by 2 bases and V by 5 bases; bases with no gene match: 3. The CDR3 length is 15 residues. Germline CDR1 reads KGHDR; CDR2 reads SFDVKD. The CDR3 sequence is CATSGAGGITDTQYF. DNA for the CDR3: TGTGCCACCAGTGGAGCGGGAGGGATCACAGATACGCAGTATTTT.

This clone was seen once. This CDR3 reads CASSAGLAGDTQYF. The CDR3 DNA follows: TGTGCCAGCAGCGCTGGACTAGCGGGGGATACGCAGTATTTT. V gene TRBV9 combines with J gene TRBJ2-3; TRBD2 matches at 12 bases. Germline V CDR1 and CDR2: SGDLS, YYNGEE. The CDR3 covers 14 residues. The V segment lost 3 bases and the J segment 6 bases; nucleotides outside the gene matches: 2.

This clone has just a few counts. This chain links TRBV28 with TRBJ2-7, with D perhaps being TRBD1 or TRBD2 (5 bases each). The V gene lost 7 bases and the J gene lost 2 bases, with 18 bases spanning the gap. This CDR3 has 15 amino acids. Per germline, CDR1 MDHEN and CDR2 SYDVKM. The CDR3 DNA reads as TGTGCCAGCACGTTGACCCCTGGGGGAGCCTACGAGCAGTACTTC. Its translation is CASTLTPGGAYEQYF. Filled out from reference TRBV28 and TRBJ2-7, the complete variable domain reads DVKVTQSSRYLVKRTGEKVFLECVQDMDHENMFWYRQDPGLGLRLIYFSYDVKMKEKGDIPEGYSVSREKKERFSLILESASTNQTSMYLCASTLTPGGAYEQYFGPGTRLTVT.

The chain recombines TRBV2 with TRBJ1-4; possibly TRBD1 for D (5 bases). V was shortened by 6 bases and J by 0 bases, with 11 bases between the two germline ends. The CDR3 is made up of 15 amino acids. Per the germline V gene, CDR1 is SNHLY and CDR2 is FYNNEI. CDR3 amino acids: CASRETGATNEKLFF. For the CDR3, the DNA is TGTGCCAGCAGGGAAACAGGCGCAACTAATGAAAAACTGTTTTTT.

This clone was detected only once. This chain's CDR3 is CASSLTSPQETQYF. The DNA of the CDR3 is TGTGCCAGCAGTTTAACCAGTCCCCAAGAGACCCAGTACTTC. This chain joins TRBV28 and TRBJ2-5; no firm D call. This CDR3 spans 14 amino acids. From germline, CDR1 is MDHEN and CDR2 SYDVKM. The V end was cut by 2 bases, the J end by 1 base, with 8 bases between.

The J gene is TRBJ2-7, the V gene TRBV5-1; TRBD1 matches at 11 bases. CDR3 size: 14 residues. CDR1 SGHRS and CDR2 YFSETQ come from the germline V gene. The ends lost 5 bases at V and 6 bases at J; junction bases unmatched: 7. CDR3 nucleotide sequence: TGCGCCAGCAGATTCGGACAGGGGGCGGGCGAGCAGTACTTC. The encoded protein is CASRFGQGAGEQYF. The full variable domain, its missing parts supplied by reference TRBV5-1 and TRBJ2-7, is KAGVTQTPRYLIKTRGQQVTLSCSPISGHRSVSWYQQTPGQGLQFLFEYFSETQRNKGNFPGRFSGRQFSNSRSEMNVSTLELGDSALYLCASRFGQGAGEQYFGPGTRLTVT.

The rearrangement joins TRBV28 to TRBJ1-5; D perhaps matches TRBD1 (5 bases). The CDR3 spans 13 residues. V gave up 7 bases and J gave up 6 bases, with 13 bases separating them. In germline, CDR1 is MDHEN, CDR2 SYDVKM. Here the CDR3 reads CASKDSASQPQHF. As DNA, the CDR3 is TGTGCCAGCAAAGACAGCGCCTCTCAGCCCCAGCATTTT.

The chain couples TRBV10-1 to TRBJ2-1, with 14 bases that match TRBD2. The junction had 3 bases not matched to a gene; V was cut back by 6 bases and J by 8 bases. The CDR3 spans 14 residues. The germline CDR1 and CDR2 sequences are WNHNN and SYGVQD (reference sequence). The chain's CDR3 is CASRSGLAGDEQFF. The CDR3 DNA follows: TGCGCCAGCAGATCGGGACTAGCGGGGGATGAGCAGTTCTTC.

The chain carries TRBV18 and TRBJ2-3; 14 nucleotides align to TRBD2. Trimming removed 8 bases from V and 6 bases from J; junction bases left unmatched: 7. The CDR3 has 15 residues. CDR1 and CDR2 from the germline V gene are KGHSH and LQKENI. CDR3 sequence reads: CASGGLAGGSDTQYF. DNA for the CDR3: TGTGCCAGCGGCGGACTAGCGGGAGGTTCGGATACGCAGTATTTT.